This T cell receptor beta chain stems from a study of regulatory T cells in long-lasting Graves disease. Indicated time point: newly diagnosed GD, antithyroid drugs for less than 3 months. RNA isolated from PBMCs was used to make the TCR library. American Thyroid Association guidelines served as the basis for diagnosing Graves' disease. Trimming cost V 3 bases and J 8 bases, with 10 bases left between them. Germline V CDR1 and CDR2: SEHNR, FQNEAQ (reference sequence). CDR3 length: 12 amino acids. According to the study, TCR beta libraries were built with iRepertoire HTBI primers and CDR3-region Arm-PCR. TCRdb reprocessed the multiplex PCR reads via MiXCR and lists one record per CDR3 protein. This repertoire shows 450,000 to 600,000 distinct CDR3 sequences, roughly 13% found once; its top ten account for 8% to 10%. This same sample was also taken into another study, of T cells in Graves' hyperthyroidism and ophthalmopathy. That paper states: Clinical symptoms, serum thyroxine and TRAb, thyroid ultrasound and orbital computed tomography together formed the diagnostic basis.

This TCR was sampled from a man aged 25-40 years with Graves disease. Here the sequenced sample was peripheral blood mononuclear cells (PBMCs), taken at new diagnosis, from a patient treated with antithyroid drugs. The chain uses TRBV7-9 and TRBJ1-1; no reliable D call. CDR3 nucleotide sequence: TGTGCCAGCAGCTTGTTTGATGTGGAAGCTTTCTTT. Protein product: CASSLFDVEAFF.